This TCR beta chain originates from a study of OX40 agonist ivuxolimab in advanced cancers. Germline loops: CDR1 SGHRS, CDR2 YFSETQ. Deletions cut 3 bases from V and 3 bases from J, with 4 bases between. This CDR3 spans 11 amino acids. Profiled with immunoSEQ multiplex PCR; TCRdb holds only in-frame clones, not every one. Of approximately 91,000 clones listed, about nine tenths are singletons. Turning to this clone: This same CDR3 is encoded by further DNA sequences in the sample.

The sequence came from an adult with an advanced solid tumor such as melanoma, head and neck, liver or kidney cancer. Here the sequenced sample was CD4+ or CD8+ T cells sorted from blood, taken in a trial of the OX40 agonist ivuxolimab. This chain uses TRBV5-1 with TRBJ2-7; no clear D. CDR3 in DNA: TGCGCCAGCAGCTCACACTACGAGCAGTACTTC. Its protein is CASSSHYEQYF.